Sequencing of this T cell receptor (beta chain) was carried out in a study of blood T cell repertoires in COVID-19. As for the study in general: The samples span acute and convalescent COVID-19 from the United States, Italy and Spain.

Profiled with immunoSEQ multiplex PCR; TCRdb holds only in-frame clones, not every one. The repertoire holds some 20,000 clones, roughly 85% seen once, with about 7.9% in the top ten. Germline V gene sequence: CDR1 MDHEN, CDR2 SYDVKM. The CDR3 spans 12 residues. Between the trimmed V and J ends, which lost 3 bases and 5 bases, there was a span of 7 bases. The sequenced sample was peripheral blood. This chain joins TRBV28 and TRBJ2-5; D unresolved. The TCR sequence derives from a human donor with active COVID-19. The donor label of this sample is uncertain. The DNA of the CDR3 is TGTGCCAGCAGTTTTATGGGCGAGACCCAGTACTTC. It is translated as CASSFMGETQYF. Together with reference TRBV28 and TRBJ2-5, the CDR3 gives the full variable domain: DVKVTQSSRYLVKRTGEKVFLECVQDMDHENMFWYRQDPGLGLRLIYFSYDVKMKEKGDIPEGYSVSREKKERFSLILESASTNQTSMYLCASSFMGETQYFGPGTRLLVL.